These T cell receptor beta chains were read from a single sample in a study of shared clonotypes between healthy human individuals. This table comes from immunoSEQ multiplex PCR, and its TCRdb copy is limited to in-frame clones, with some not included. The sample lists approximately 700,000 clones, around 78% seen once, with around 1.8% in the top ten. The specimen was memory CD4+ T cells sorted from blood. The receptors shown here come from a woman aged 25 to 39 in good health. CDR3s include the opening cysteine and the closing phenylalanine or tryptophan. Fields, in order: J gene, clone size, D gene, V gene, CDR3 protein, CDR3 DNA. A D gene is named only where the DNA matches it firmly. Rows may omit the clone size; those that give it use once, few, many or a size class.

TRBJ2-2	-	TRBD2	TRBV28	CASIDSGRAGELFF	TGTGCCAGCATAGATAGCGGGAGGGCCGGGGAGCTGTTTTTT
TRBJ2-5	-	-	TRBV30	CAWSVAIGTQYF	TGTGCCTGGAGTGTAGCAATCGGGACCCAGTACTTC
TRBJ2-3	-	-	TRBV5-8	CASSLGGVMTDTQYF	TGTGCCAGCAGCTTGGGAGGCGTAATGACAGATACGCAGTATTTT
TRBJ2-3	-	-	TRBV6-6	CASSAGQSTDTQYF	TGTGCCAGCAGCGCTGGTCAGTCCACAGATACGCAGTATTTT
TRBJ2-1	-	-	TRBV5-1	CASSLEAVTSSYNEQFF	TGCGCCAGCAGCCTAGAGGCGGTTACGAGCTCCTACAATGAGCAGTTCTTC
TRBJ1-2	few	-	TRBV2	CASSGRGSNYGYTF	TGTGCCAGCAGTGGGAGGGGGTCTAACTATGGCTACACCTTC
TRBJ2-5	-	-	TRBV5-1	CASSFSQLQETQYF	TGCGCCAGCAGCTTCTCCCAGCTGCAAGAGACCCAGTACTTC
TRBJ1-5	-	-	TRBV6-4	CASSERDNQPQHF	TGTGCCAGCAGTGAAAGGGACAATCAGCCCCAGCATTTT
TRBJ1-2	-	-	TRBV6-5	CASSYSKGGNYGYTF	TGTGCCAGCAGTTACTCGAAGGGGGGCAACTATGGCTACACCTTC
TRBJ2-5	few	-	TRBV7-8	CASSLAWGETQYF	TGTGCCAGCAGCTTAGCCTGGGGAGAGACCCAGTACTTC
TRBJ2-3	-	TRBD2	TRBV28	CASSGGTSGRSF	TGTGCCAGCAGTGGGGGGACTAGCGGGAGGAGTTTT
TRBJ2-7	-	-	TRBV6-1	CASRVPTRYEQYF	TGTGCCAGCCGTGTACCCACCCGATACGAGCAGTACTTC
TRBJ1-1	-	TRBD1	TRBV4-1	CASSQGTGMNTEAFF	TGCGCCAGCAGCCAGGGGACAGGAATGAACACTGAAGCTTTCTTT
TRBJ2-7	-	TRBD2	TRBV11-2	CASSPRGGGAGSTYEQYF	TGTGCCAGCAGCCCCCGGGGGGGAGGAGCGGGATCGACCTACGAGCAGTACTTC
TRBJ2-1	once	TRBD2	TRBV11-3	CASSLNREDYNEQFF	TGTGCCAGCAGCTTAAATCGGGAGGATTACAATGAGCAGTTCTTC
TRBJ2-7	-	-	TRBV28	CASSLRKDGLGEQYF	TGTGCCAGCAGTTTACGGAAGGACGGATTAGGCGAGCAGTACTTC
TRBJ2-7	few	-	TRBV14	CASSQWPRGEQYF	TGTGCCAGCAGCCAGTGGCCCAGGGGCGAGCAGTACTTC
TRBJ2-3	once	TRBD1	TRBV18	CASFTGTGGKDTQYF	TGTGCCAGCTTCACCGGGACAGGGGGCAAAGATACGCAGTATTTT
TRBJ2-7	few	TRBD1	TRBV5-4	CASSSGQGRPYEQYF	TGTGCCAGCAGCTCCGGACAGGGACGGCCCTACGAGCAGTACTTC
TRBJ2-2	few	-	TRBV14	CASSQSRFDGELFF	TGTGCCAGCAGCCAATCCAGATTCGACGGGGAGCTGTTTTTT
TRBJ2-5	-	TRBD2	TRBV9	CASSVATSGGLFGGQETQYF	TGTGCCAGCAGCGTAGCTACTTCGGGGGGGTTGTTTGGAGGGCAGGAGACCCAGTACTTC
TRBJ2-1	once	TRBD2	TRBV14	CASSHGLAGTNEQFF	TGTGCCAGCAGCCATGGACTAGCGGGAACCAATGAGCAGTTCTTC
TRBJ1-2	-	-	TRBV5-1	CASSSGLSWDYGYTF	TGCGCCAGCAGTTCTGGGCTTTCCTGGGACTATGGCTACACCTTC
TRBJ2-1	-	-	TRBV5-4	CASSLSVSYNEQFF	TGTGCCAGCAGCTTGAGTGTATCCTACAATGAGCAGTTCTTC
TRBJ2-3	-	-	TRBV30	CAWSVGGVRTQYF	TGTGCCTGGAGTGTGGGCGGGGTGCGTACGCAGTATTTT
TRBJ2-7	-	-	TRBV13	CASSLSWGYEQYF	TGTGCCAGCAGCTTATCCTGGGGCTACGAGCAGTACTTC
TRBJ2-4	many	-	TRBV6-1	CASSAVASLAKNIQYF	TGTGCCAGCAGTGCAGTGGCCAGTCTAGCCAAAAACATTCAGTACTTC
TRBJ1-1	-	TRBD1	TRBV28	CASRYKLRTGGIEAFF	TGTGCCAGCAGGTATAAGCTGAGGACAGGGGGGATTGAAGCTTTCTTT
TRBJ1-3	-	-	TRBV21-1	CASSTTSGGSSGNTIYF	TGTGCCAGCAGCACGACTTCCGGTGGTAGCTCTGGAAACACCATATATTTT
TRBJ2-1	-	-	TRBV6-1	CASSPYGVFNEQFF	TGTGCCAGCAGCCCATACGGGGTTTTCAATGAGCAGTTCTTC
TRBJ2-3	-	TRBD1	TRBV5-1	CASLLGQPTDTQYF	TGCGCCAGCCTGTTGGGACAGCCGACAGATACGCAGTATTTT
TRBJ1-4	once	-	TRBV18	CASSSRRQGDEKLFF	TGTGCCAGCTCATCACGGAGGCAAGGGGATGAAAAACTGTTTTTT
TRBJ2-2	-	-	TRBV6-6	CASSLQELGVGELFF	TGTGCCAGCAGCCTACAGGAGCTTGGGGTCGGGGAGCTGTTTTTT